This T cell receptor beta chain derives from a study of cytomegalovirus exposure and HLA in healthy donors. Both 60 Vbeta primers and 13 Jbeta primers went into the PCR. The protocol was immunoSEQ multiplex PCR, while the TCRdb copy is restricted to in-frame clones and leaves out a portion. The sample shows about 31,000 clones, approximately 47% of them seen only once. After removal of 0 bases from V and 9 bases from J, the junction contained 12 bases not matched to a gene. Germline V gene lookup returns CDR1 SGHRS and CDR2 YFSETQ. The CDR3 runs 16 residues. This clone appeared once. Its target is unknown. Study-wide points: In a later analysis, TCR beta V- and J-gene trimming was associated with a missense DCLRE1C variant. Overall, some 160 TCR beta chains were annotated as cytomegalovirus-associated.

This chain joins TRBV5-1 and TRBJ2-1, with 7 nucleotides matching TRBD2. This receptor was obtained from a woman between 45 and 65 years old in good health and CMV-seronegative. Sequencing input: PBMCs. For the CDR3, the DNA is TGCGCCAGCAGCTTGGGATTCCCAGCGGGAAAGGCTGAGCAGTTCTTC. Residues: CASSLGFPAGKAEQFF.